This paragraph covers one T cell receptor beta chain sequence. Its antigen is still unknown. This sample was included in a study of human T cells and chemical hapten exposure. Across the whole study: DPC at 2% was the sensitizing agent, placed on approximately 2 cm by approximately 2 cm of upper inner arm skin. Study results and limitations: In the PT1 data, expanded TCR counts showed a positive correlation with patch test score.

Original processing notes: A typical sample had approximately 93,000 TCRs, with roughly 23,224 to 690,600 overall. TCRdb processed the RACE reads anew with MiXCR; each CDR3 protein has one entry. These V and J calls originate from TCRdb's pipeline instead of the authors' own analysis. The repertoire has approximately 52,000 distinct CDR3 sequences, 8.5% to 10% of them found once; the top ten carry approximately 9.7%. Time point in this sample: pre-sensitization, week 0. Treatment given: therapeutic diphenylcyclopropenone sensitization with weekly scalp DPC. Whole blood, unfractionated, served as the material for total RNA extraction. The CDR3 runs to 15 residues. J gave up 6 bases and V 5 bases, and 12 bases lay outside the gene matches. Per the germline V gene, CDR1 is DFQATT and CDR2 is SNEGSKA (reference sequence).

The input for sequencing was whole blood, taken in connection with sensitization to the hapten diphenylcyclopropenone (DPC). This clonotype was obtained from a young woman with alopecia areata. Some clones in this sample may be carry-over from other donors' samples. This chain links TRBV20-1 with TRBJ2-2; TRBD1 matches 7 bases. The CDR3 DNA reads as TGCAGTGCTGGGGGACAGAATGCGTGGTCCGGGGAGCTGTTTTTT. It yields the protein CSAGGQNAWSGELFF.